Listed below are T cell receptor beta chains from one sample, sequenced in a study of cytomegalovirus exposure and HLA in healthy donors. Assay: immunoSEQ multiplex PCR; the TCRdb copy retains only in-frame clones and omits some. Of under 200,000 clones listed, roughly 89% are singletons. The sequenced sample was PBMCs. The receptors originated from a young woman in good health and CMV-seropositive. The CDR3 runs from the conserved cysteine through the conserved F or W. D genes are given only for firm matches. Where a row states a size, it is once, few, many or the class of an expanded clone; other rows omit it.

D gene,V gene,J gene,clone size,CDR3 protein,CDR3 DNA
NA,TRBV25-1,TRBJ2-5,few,CASSESGLAGGETQYF,TGTGCCAGCAGTGAATCTGGGCTAGCCGGTGGAGAGACCCAGTACTTC
TRBD2,TRBV5-1,TRBJ2-3,NA,CASSLGPGLATDTQYF,TGCGCCAGCAGCTTGGGTCCGGGACTAGCGACAGATACGCAGTATTTT
TRBD1,TRBV5-6,TRBJ2-7,once,CASSDSGQGEHEQYF,TGTGCCAGCAGCGATTCGGGACAGGGAGAGCACGAGCAGTACTTC
TRBD1,TRBV11-2,TRBJ2-5,NA,CASSRDRGETQYF,TGTGCCAGCAGCCGGGACAGGGGAGAGACCCAGTACTTC
NA,TRBV6-5,TRBJ1-2,NA,CASSYSGFGSGYTF,TGTGCCAGCAGTTACTCGGGCTTTGGAAGTGGCTACACCTTC
TRBD1,TRBV28,TRBJ1-2,NA,CASSLGFRGMDGYTF,TGTGCCAGCAGTTTGGGTTTCAGGGGGATGGATGGCTACACCTTC
TRBD2,TRBV27,TRBJ2-7,NA,CASSRVGTSGTYEQYF,TGTGCCAGCAGTAGGGTAGGGACTAGCGGAACCTACGAGCAGTACTTC
NA,TRBV11-2,TRBJ2-7,NA,CASSRPGAGEQYF,TGTGCCAGCAGCAGACCTGGGGCCGGGGAGCAGTACTTC
NA,TRBV10-3,TRBJ1-5,NA,CAISENTNPNQPQHF,TGTGCCATCAGTGAGAACACCAACCCCAATCAGCCCCAGCATTTT
TRBD2,TRBV28,TRBJ2-3,NA,CASSLLAGTTDTQYF,TGTGCCAGCAGCTTACTAGCGGGTACCACAGATACGCAGTATTTT
TRBD2,TRBV9,TRBJ2-3,NA,CASSRGGGSGTDTQYF,TGTGCCAGCAGCCGCGGAGGCGGGAGTGGGACAGATACGCAGTATTTT
NA,TRBV29-1,TRBJ1-2,once,CSVEGLIQQGNYGYTF,TGCAGCGTTGAAGGGCTAATACAACAGGGTAACTATGGCTACACCTTC
TRBD1,TRBV4-1,TRBJ1-1,NA,CASSQDRVLSSAFF,TGCGCCAGCAGTCAGGACAGGGTACTATCATCGGCTTTCTTT
TRBD1,TRBV7-2,TRBJ1-3,NA,CASSHTGGSGNTIYF,TGTGCCAGCAGCCATACAGGGGGCTCTGGAAACACCATATATTTT
TRBD1,TRBV5-4,TRBJ1-1,NA,CASRRGPNTEAFF,TGTGCCAGCCGCAGGGGGCCGAACACTGAAGCTTTCTTT
TRBD2,TRBV7-2,TRBJ2-3,NA,CASSEVAGGSTDTQYF,TGTGCCAGCAGCGAAGTGGCGGGGGGGAGCACAGATACGCAGTATTTT
NA,TRBV19,TRBJ1-1,NA,CASSEQRNTEAFF,TGTGCCAGTAGTGAACAAAGGAACACTGAAGCTTTCTTT
TRBD2,TRBV9,TRBJ2-3,NA,CASSVYLAGGPDTQYF,TGTGCCAGCAGCGTATACCTAGCGGGAGGACCAGATACGCAGTATTTT
NA,TRBV16,TRBJ1-5,once,CASSQDSNQPQHF,TGTGCCAGCAGCCAAGACTCCAATCAGCCCCAGCATTTT